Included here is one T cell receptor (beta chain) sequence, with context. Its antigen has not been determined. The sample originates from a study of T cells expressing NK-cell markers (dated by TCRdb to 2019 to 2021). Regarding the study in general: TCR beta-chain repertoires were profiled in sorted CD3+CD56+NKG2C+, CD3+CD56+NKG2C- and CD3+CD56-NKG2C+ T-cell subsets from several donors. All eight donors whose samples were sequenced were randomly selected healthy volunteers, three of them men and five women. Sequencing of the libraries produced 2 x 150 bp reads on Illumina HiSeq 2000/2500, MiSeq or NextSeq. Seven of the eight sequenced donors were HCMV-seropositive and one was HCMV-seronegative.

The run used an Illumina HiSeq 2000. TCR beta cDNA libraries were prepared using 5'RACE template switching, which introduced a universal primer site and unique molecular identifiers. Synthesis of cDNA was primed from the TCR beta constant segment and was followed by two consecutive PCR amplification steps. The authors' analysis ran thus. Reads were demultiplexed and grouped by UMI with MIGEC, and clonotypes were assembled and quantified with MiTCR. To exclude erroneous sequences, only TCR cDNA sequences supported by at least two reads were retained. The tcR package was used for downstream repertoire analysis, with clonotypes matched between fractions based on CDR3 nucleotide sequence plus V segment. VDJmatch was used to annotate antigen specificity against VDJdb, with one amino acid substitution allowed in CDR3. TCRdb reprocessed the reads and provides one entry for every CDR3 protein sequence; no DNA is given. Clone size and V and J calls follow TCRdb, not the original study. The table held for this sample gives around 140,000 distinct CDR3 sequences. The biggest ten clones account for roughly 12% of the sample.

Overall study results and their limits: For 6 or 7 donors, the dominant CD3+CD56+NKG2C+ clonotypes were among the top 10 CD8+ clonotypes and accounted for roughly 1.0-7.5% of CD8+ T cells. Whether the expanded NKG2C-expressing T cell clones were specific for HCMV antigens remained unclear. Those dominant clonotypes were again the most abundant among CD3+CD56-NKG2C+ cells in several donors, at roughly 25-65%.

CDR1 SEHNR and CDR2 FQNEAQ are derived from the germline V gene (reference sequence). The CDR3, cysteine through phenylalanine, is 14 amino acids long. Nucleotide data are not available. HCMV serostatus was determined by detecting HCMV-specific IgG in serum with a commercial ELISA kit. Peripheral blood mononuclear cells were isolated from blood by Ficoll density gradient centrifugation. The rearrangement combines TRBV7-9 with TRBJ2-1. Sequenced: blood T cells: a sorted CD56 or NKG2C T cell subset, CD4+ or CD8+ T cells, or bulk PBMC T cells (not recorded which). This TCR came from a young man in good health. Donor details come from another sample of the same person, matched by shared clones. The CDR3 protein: CASSAKINGNEQFF.